This T cell receptor beta chain was sequenced during a study of Ad26.COV2.S vaccination and SARS-CoV-2 variants. Study-level background: By the intramuscular route, Ad26.COV2.S was given once, or twice 56 days apart. Broader study findings: A substantial breadth of spike-specific CD8+ and CD4+ T cell responses after vaccination has been reported. While placebo recipients had lower spike-specific TCR breadth, vaccine recipients had more.

In its sample, this clone was seen once. What it recognizes is unknown. Repertoires were generated with immunoSEQ multiplex PCR, while TCRdb's copy carries only in-frame clones and drops some. The table lists about 240,000 clones, roughly 90% of them singletons. The V gene's germline CDR1 is SGHDT and CDR2 YYEEEE. The CDR3 has 17 residues. Trimming pared 4 bases from V and 0 bases from J, leaving 14 bases between. Regarding treatment: around 19 received Ad26.COV2.S at low or high dose, single or two shots; about 5 received placebo; per-sample allocation not given. Vaccine and placebo recipients were sampled on day 63 after the first injection.

The chain joins TRBV5-6 to TRBJ1-6, with D perhaps matching TRBD1 (5 bases). This TCR was sampled from a person aged 18 to 59 who received the Ad26.COV2.S COVID-19 vaccine or a placebo. The starting material was peripheral blood, obtained in a trial of Ad26.COV2.S vaccine versus placebo. Here the CDR3 reads CASSPPPGSSYNSPLHF. DNA of the CDR3: TGTGCCAGCAGCCCGCCGCCAGGGAGCTCCTATAATTCACCCCTCCACTTT.